This is a list of T cell receptor beta chains from one sample in a study of blood T cells in healthy people across ages. TCRdb ran MiXCR on the 5' RACE reads and lists one entry per CDR3 protein. The sample lists about 680,000 distinct CDR3 sequences, 45% to 50% seen once, with under 35% in the top ten. Material: blood. All receptors derive from a woman aged 55-70 years in good health. Both conserved end residues are part of each CDR3. Each record gives: D gene, V gene, J gene, clone size, CDR3 DNA, CDR3 protein. The D gene is left open where the match is weak. Clone size is given for some rows only: seen once, a few or many times, or a class if the clone is expanded.

>TRBD2|TRBV7-9|TRBJ2-7|NA
TGTGCCAGCAGCTTAGCGGGGGGAGGGTTCTACGAGCAGTACTTC
CASSLAGGGFYEQYF
>NA|TRBV4-1|TRBJ1-5|NA
TGCGCCAGCAGCCAGGGAGGGGTTTCTCGAACCCAGCCCCAGCATTTT
CASSQGGVSRTQPQHF
>NA|TRBV28|TRBJ2-1|NA
TGTGCCTGCAGTTTAACCCTACGGGAGCAGTTCTTC
CACSLTLREQFF
>NA|TRBV20-1|TRBJ1-4|NA
TGCAGTGCTAGATCGGAGTGGGGCGAAAAACTGTTTTTT
CSARSEWGEKLFF
>NA|TRBV5-5|TRBJ1-1|NA
TGTGCCAGCAGCTTAGACAGCTGGAACACTGAAGCTTTCTTT
CASSLDSWNTEAFF
>TRBD1|TRBV4-1|TRBJ2-7|NA
TGCGCCAGCAGCCAAGGGCTCGGTACAGGGGCTGGGGCGCAGTACTTC
CASSQGLGTGAGAQYF
>TRBD2|TRBV5-1|TRBJ2-7|few
TGCGCCAGCAGCTTGCCCTTAGCGGGAGATAAGTACGAGCAGTACTTC
CASSLPLAGDKYEQYF
>NA|TRBV6-1|TRBJ2-1|many
TGTGCCAGCAGTGAGATCGGGTCCCCCTACAATGAGCAGTTCTTC
CASSEIGSPYNEQFF
>NA|TRBV4-1|TRBJ2-7|NA
TGCGCCAGCTCAAAAGGGGAGGGGGCATCCTACGAGCAGTACTTC
CASSKGEGASYEQYF
>NA|TRBV27|TRBJ2-4|few
TGTGCCAGCAGTTTAAAGGACATTCCCCGAGAGCAGTACTTC
CASSLKDIPREQYF
>TRBD2|TRBV6-1|TRBJ2-7|NA
TGTGCCAGCAGTCGAAGCGGGAAGAGCTCCTACGAGCAGTACTTC
CASSRSGKSSYEQYF
>NA|TRBV20-1|TRBJ2-5|NA
TGCAGTGCTAGGGCAGCTGGAACAGGGAAAGAGACCCAGTACTTC
CSARAAGTGKETQYF
>NA|TRBV20-1|TRBJ2-1|NA
TGCAGTGCTAACCTCCTAGGGTCCTACAATGAGCAGTTCTTC
CSANLLGSYNEQFF
>NA|TRBV30|TRBJ2-7|NA
TGTGCCTGGAGTACCAACTACTGGCAGTACTTC
CAWSTNYWQYF
>NA|TRBV28|TRBJ1-4|NA
TGTGCCAGCAACCTCCGGGGGGCTAGTGAAAAACTGTTTTTT
CASNLRGASEKLFF
>TRBD2|TRBV28|TRBJ2-6|NA
TGTGCCAGCAGAGGGACTAGCGACGGGGCCAACGTCCTGACTTTC
CASRGTSDGANVLTF
>TRBD1|TRBV9|TRBJ1-6|NA
TGTGCCAGCAGTACCGGGACAGGGTTTAATTCACCCCTCCACTTT
CASSTGTGFNSPLHF
>NA|TRBV3-1|TRBJ2-4|NA
TGTGCCAGCAGCCAAGGGGGAGTTGGAAACATTCAGTACTTC
CASSQGGVGNIQYF
>NA|TRBV20-1|TRBJ1-5|few
TGCAGTGCTAGAGCTCGGACAGCCAATCAGCCCCAGCATTTT
CSARARTANQPQHF
>NA|TRBV20-1|TRBJ1-2|NA
TGCAGTGCTAGAGATCGAGATGGCTACACCTTC
CSARDRDGYTF
>TRBD2|TRBV5-1|TRBJ2-3|few
TGCGCCAGCAGCTTGAACGGTCTAGCGGGAGCTAGAGATACGCAGTATTTT
CASSLNGLAGARDTQYF
>TRBD1|TRBV2|TRBJ1-5|NA
TGTGCCAGCGACCTAACAGGGGAGGGTCAGCCCCAGCATTTT
CASDLTGEGQPQHF
>NA|TRBV10-3|TRBJ1-1|NA
TGTGCCATCAGTGAGTCTGACGGAAAGAACACTGAAGCTTTCTTT
CAISESDGKNTEAFF
>NA|TRBV7-9|TRBJ2-7|few
TGTGCCAGCAGCTTAGTGACTGGGGGAGGCTACGAGCAGTACTTC
CASSLVTGGGYEQYF
>NA|TRBV9|TRBJ1-2|NA
TGTGCCAGCAGCGCCCAAGGACAGCCAACCTATGGCTACACCTTC
CASSAQGQPTYGYTF
>TRBD2|TRBV11-3|TRBJ2-1|NA
TGTGCCAGCAGCTTAGAAACTAGCGGGGTCAATGAGCAGTTCTTC
CASSLETSGVNEQFF
>NA|TRBV6-2/TRBV6-3|TRBJ1-1|once
TGTGCCAGCAGTTCCCAGGGCGAGAACACTGAAGCTTTCTTT
CASSSQGENTEAFF
>NA|TRBV28|TRBJ2-5|NA
TGTGCCAGCAGTGGGGACACCCAACAAGAGACCCAGTACTTC
CASSGDTQQETQYF
>NA|TRBV5-1|TRBJ2-4|few
TGCGCCAGCAAGGGTGAGGACATTCAGTACTTC
CASKGEDIQYF
>NA|TRBV20-1|TRBJ2-1|once
TGCAGTGCTAGCGACTCCAGGGGACTTAACAATGAGCAGTTCTTC
CSASDSRGLNNEQFF
>TRBD1|TRBV5-1|TRBJ1-2|many
TGCGCCAGCAGGGGGGACAGAAATAACTATGGCTACACCTTC
CASRGDRNNYGYTF
>NA|TRBV7-2|TRBJ1-2|NA
TGTGCCAGCAGCCGGATGACAGGTTCCTATGGCTACACCTTC
CASSRMTGSYGYTF
>NA|TRBV29-1|TRBJ2-5|once
TGCAGCGTTGCCCGACAGGCCCAAGAGACCCAGTACTTC
CSVARQAQETQYF